This TCR beta chain was sequenced in a study of T cell repertoires in cytomegalovirus infection. Germline V gene lookup returns CDR1 SGHDT and CDR2 YYEEEE. The CDR3 totals 13 residues. TCRdb re-analysed the reads in MiXCR, keeping a single row per CDR3 protein. The sample holds more than 350,000 distinct CDR3 sequences, about a third seen once. A word on this clonotype: Germline and junction disagree at one end, which may indicate a read error.

This sequence originates from a human donor in good health (CMV status not recorded). Some clones in this sample may be carry-over from other donors' samples. Sequenced input: PBMCs. V and J are TRBV5-6 and TRBJ2-7, with D uncertain. CDR3 sequence (DNA): TGTGCCAGCAGCTCCCGGGCTTACTACGGGCAGTACTTC. Protein product: CASSSRAYYGQYF.